The present entry profiles one T cell receptor beta chain with its context. These data belong to a study of T-cell reconstitution after alpha-beta-depleted transplantation in children. Germline values: CDR1 SGHRS, CDR2 YFSETQ. This CDR3 is 17 amino acids long. V lost 4 bases to trimming and J lost 5 bases; unmatched junction nucleotides: 15. The library targeted TCRbeta and was prepared with unique molecular identifiers. TCRdb re-analysed the PCR reads in MiXCR, keeping a single row per CDR3 protein. The sample consists of around 370,000 distinct CDR3 sequences, 10% to 13% of them appearing once. The material sequenced was PBMCs from the stem cell graft donor, taken from the stem cell graft. This TCR came from a human donor who donated a stem cell graft to a child with acute lymphoblastic leukemia. This rearrangement joins TRBV5-1 to TRBJ2-7, with 10 bases that match TRBD2. The DNA for the CDR3 is TGCGCCAGCAGCCAAGGACTAGCGGAATACCCCGCCCACGAGCAGTACTTC. It is translated as CASSQGLAEYPAHEQYF.